This T cell receptor (beta chain) was obtained from a study of T cells in Graves' hyperthyroidism and ophthalmopathy. Study overall: It was at initial diagnosis, before any treatment, that peripheral blood was collected. General study results and limits: A 13 V-J signature model discriminated ophthalmopathy versus stable hyperthyroidism. The model predicted ophthalmopathy a median about 6.6 months before onset.

Ophthalmopathy cases scored 3 or more on the Clinical Activity Score and 4 or more on NOSPECS grade, with duration below 3 months. From RNA transcripts, TCR beta CDR3 regions were amplified. The study used the HTBI primer set for a first-round RT-PCR of the TCR CDR3. A single record per CDR3 protein comes from TCRdb applying MiXCR to the multiplex PCR reads. The sample lists 500,000 to 650,000 distinct CDR3 sequences; just under 20% were seen once. V gave up 5 bases and J gave up 6 bases; unmatched junction bases: 4. The CDR3 has 14 residues. This clonotype was counted many times. As yet, its antigen is unknown.

This TCR derives from a man aged 35 to 55 with Graves' ophthalmopathy. The chain links TRBV12-3 or TRBV12-4 to TRBJ1-6, with 7 bases fitting TRBD1. What was sequenced was blood. The DNA for the CDR3 is TGTGCCAGCAGTCAGGGGACAGTTAATTCACCCCTCCACTTT. Its translation is CASSQGTVNSPLHF.